The T cell receptor beta chain described here comes from a study of blood T cells in healthy people across ages (dated by TCRdb to the mid-2010s). Concerning the study at large: In model experiments, template switching captured roughly one uniquely barcoded TCR beta cDNA molecule for every two T cells. To avoid experimental bias, donors of different ages were distributed randomly across sequencing lanes. The study measured age-related changes in TCR beta repertoire diversity using deep sequencing normalized with unique cDNA molecular identifiers. Two additional independent replicas of 1 million unique cDNA reads from the same blood draw were analyzed for two donors (one aged 18 to 30 and one aged 80 or older). The donors were divided into four age groups: young (average around 15 years), middle-aged (about 39), aged (under 70) and long-lived (82). The investigation overall reported the following: As age increased, observed TCR beta diversity per million T cells dropped in a roughly linear way, and a significant reduction was already evident by age 40. Donor CMV infection status was unknown, potentially confounding age-related changes in expanded clonotypes. Conclusive comparison of naive and antigen-experienced compartments was prevented by the profiling of bulk unsorted PBMCs. There was a strong correlation between observed TCR beta diversity and the percentage of naive T cells measured by flow cytometry. Estimates of total diversity from one million sequenced T cells were regarded as lower bounds and underestimates. Compared with the aged group, the long-lived group had more naive CD4+ T cells, fewer expanded clones and increased TCR diversity, suggesting age selection.

The CDR3 measures 14 amino acids from cysteine to phenylalanine. The retained sequence is limited to the CDR3, 42 bases, with the frame set at the first base. CDR1 is given as MNHNS and CDR2 as SASEGT, both from the germline V gene. V and J are truncated by 7 bases and 5 bases respectively, leaving an intervening sequence of 14 bases. Systemically healthy Caucasian individuals from Russia, 35 to 50 in total and aged about 6 to 100 years, were included as donors. Ten milliliters of peripheral blood were drawn from each donor into EDTA-treated Vacutainer tubes. Ficoll-Paque density-gradient centrifugation was used to isolate PBMCs, with at least 6.5 million per sample. Trizol reagent was used to extract total RNA from PBMCs, with at least 6 micrograms per sample. The percentages of naive CD45RAhigh/CD27high T cells were determined by flow cytometry on a PBMC aliquot from every donor. This clonotype came up a few times. Its antigen target is currently unknown. No clone much larger than this one lies a single base away; base qualities are absent.

Library method: 5' RACE. Sequencer: Illumina HiSeq 2500. A second PCR of 7 to 11 cycles was performed with a sample-barcoded 5' primer and a J-beta primer mix. Each TCR beta cDNA molecule received a unique molecular identifier from a template-switch 5' adaptor carrying 12 random nucleotides. Each sample yielded at least 3 million CDR3-containing paired-end reads. First-strand cDNA synthesis was performed from all RNA using the Mint cDNA synthesis kit, with priming by a TRBC-specific oligonucleotide. Following uracil-DNA glycosylase treatment, a first 18-cycle PCR with universal primers M1SS and BC2_uni_R was performed on all cDNA. As for the authors' bioinformatics: For normalization, 1 million high-quality reads were randomly selected from each sample, with every read carrying a distinct molecular identifier. Instead of being binned into consensus sequences, reads that shared molecular identifiers were thrown out. CDR3 identification, clonotype clustering and error correction used MiTCR with a Q25 quality threshold and the strictest error-elimination algorithm. Lower-bound total TCR beta diversity was estimated with a nonparametric unseen species model using Euler transformation. TCRdb applied fastp at Q25 and MiXCR to the public reads, then kept only in-frame beta chains. Rows are unified per CDR3 protein, each entry keeping the most common DNA and genes. TCRdb, not the authors, supplied the V and J calls. The sample contains over 600,000 distinct CDR3 sequences, about 21% of them found a single time. The biggest ten clones account for 3.5% to 4% of the sample.

Sequenced: blood. The chain employs TRBV6-1 and TRBJ1-4, with TRBD1 as a weak D call on 5 bases. This sequence originates from a man aged 70-80 years in good health. The encoded CDR3 is CASNPGRKNEKLFF. The base sequence is TGTGCCAGCAATCCGGGACGGAAAAATGAAAAACTGTTTTTT.